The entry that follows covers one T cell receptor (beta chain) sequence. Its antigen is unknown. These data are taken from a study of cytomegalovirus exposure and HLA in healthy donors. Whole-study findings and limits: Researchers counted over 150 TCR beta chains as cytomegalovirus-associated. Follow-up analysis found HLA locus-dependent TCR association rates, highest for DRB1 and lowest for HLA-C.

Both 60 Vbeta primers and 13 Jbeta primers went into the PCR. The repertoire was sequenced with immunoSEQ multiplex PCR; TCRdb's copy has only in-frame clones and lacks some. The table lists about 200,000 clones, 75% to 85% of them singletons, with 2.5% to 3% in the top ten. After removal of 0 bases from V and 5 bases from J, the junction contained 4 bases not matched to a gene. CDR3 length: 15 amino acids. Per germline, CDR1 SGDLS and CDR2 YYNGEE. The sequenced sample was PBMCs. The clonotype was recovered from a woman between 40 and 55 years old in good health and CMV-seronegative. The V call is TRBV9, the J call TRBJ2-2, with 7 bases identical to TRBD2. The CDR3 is CASSVGGLRTGELFF. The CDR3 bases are TGTGCCAGCAGCGTAGGGGGACTAAGAACCGGGGAGCTGTTTTTT. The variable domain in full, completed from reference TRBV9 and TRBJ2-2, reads DSGVTQTPKHLITATGQRVTLRCSPRSGDLSVYWYQQSLDQGLQFLIQYYNGEERAKGNILERFSAQQFPDLHSELNLSSLELGDSALYFCASSVGGLRTGELFFGEGSRLTVL.